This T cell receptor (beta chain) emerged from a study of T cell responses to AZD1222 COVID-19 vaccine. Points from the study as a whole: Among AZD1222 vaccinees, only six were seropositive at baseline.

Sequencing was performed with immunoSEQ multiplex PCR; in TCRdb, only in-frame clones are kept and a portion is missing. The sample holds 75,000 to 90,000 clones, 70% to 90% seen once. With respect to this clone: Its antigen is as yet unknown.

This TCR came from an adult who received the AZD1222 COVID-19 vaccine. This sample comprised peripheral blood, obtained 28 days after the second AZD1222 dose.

The CDR3, as DNA: TGCGCCAGCAGCCCGGGGGGAGAGCAGTTCTTC. Residues: CASSPGGEQFF. This sequence joins TRBV5-1 and TRBJ2-1; 7 bases line up with TRBD2. Germline V gene lookup returns CDR1 SGHRS and CDR2 YFSETQ. J lost 10 bases, V lost 4 bases, and 2 bases had no gene match. CDR3 length: 11 amino acids.